This T cell receptor (beta chain) was captured in a study of cytomegalovirus exposure and HLA in healthy donors. PCR primers comprised 60 Vbeta and 13 Jbeta primers. Clones were read by immunoSEQ multiplex PCR, and TCRdb kept only the in-frame ones, dropping some. The sample lists 180,000 or so clones; around 77% were seen once. General study findings and limits: Because they were indistinguishable, some V segments, including TRBV6-2 and TRBV6-3, were excluded.

Worth noting for this clone: Its antigen is still unknown.

The V and J ends lost 2 bases and 5 bases respectively, with 6 bases between them. The germline V gene encodes CDR1 SNHLY and CDR2 FYNNEI. CDR3 length: 12 residues. The specimen was PBMCs. The origin of this receptor is a woman younger than 45 in good health and CMV-seronegative. V and J are TRBV2 and TRBJ2-5; D gene uncertain. CDR3 loop: CASSETEETQYF. The DNA of the CDR3 is TGTGCCAGCAGTGAAACCGAGGAGACCCAGTACTTC.